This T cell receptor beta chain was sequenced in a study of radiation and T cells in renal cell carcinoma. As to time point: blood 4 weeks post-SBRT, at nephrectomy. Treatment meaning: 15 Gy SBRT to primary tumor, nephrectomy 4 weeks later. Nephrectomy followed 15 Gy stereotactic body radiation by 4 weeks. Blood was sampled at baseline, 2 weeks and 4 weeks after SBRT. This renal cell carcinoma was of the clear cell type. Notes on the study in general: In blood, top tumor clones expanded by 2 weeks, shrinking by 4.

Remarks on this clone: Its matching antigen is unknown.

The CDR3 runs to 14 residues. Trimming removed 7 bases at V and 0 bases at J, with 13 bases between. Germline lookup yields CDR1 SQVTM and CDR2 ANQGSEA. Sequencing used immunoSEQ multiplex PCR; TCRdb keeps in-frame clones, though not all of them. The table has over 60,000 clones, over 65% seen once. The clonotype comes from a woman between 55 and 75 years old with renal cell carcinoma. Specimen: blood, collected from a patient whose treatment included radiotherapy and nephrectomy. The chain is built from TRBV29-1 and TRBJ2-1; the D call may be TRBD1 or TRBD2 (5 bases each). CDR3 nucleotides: TGCAGCGCCCTTGGGGGTAGCTCCTACAATGAGCAGTTCTTC. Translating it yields CSALGGSSYNEQFF.